These 22 T cell receptor beta chains were sequenced from one sample in a study of T cell clonotyping in hematopoietic cell transplantation. Measured with immunoSEQ multiplex PCR; TCRdb has only the in-frame clones, and not every one. The table lists 15,000 to 25,000 clones, more than 60% of them singletons. Sequencing used peripheral blood mononuclear cells. Receptors were obtained from a man aged 60 to 75 in good health. Some clones in this sample may be carry-over from other donors' samples.

The rearrangement links TRBV4-3 to TRBJ1-2, with TRBD1 matching over 9 bases. Germline trimming cut 2 bases from V and 7 bases from J; bases unmatched to any gene: 2. The CDR3 is made up of 13 amino acids. The germline gives CDR1 LGHNA, CDR2 YSLEER. Here the CDR3 DNA reads TGCGCCAGCAGCCAAACAGGGGGCAGTGGCTACACCTTC. Its protein product is CASSQTGGSGYTF.

The chain employs TRBV10-1 and TRBJ2-7; a weak D match, TRBD2 (6 bases). The CDR3 is 14 residues long. Per germline, CDR1 WNHNN and CDR2 SYGVQD (reference sequence). V shed 4 bases and J shed 0 bases, with 10 bases lying between them. CDR3 bases: TGCGCCAGCAGTGCCTCGGGGGACTCCTACGAGCAGTACTTC. Its translation is CASSASGDSYEQYF.

The chain is built from TRBV6-1 and TRBJ1-5; D is unclear. CDR1 is MNHNS and CDR2 is SASEGT in the germline V gene. The length of the CDR3 is 12 residues. V lost 1 base and J lost 3, with 1 base in between. The CDR3 DNA sequence: TGTGCCAGCAGTGAAGTCAATCAGCCCCAGCATTTT. Protein: CASSEVNQPQHF.

This chain joins TRBV30 and TRBJ1-3, with D possibly being TRBD1 (5 bases). This CDR3 has 13 amino acids. V shed 2 bases and J shed 8 bases, with 13 bases lying between them. Germline values: CDR1 GTSNPN, CDR2 SVGIG (reference sequence). The CDR3 bases are TGTGCCTGGAGTCGGGGGAGTGAGGACACCATATATTTT. Protein sequence: CAWSRGSEDTIYF.

This chain joins TRBV4-1 and TRBJ1-4, with D hard to call. V dropped 0 bases and J dropped 0 bases, with 23 bases sitting between them. The CDR3 is 21 amino acids. Looked up from germline, CDR1 is MGHRA and CDR2 is YSYEKL. This chain's CDR3 is CASSQDRSNHRSLATNEKLFF. The CDR3 coding sequence is TGCGCCAGCAGCCAAGATCGATCTAACCACAGATCACTTGCAACTAATGAAAAACTGTTTTTT.

The gene calls are TRBV30 and TRBJ1-6; 8 bases agree with TRBD1. The CDR3 is 16 residues long. Per the germline V gene, CDR1 is GTSNPN and CDR2 is SVGIG (reference sequence). V shed 3 bases, J shed 7 bases, and the junction held 11 bases outside the gene matches. The CDR3 reads CAWRPWQGARNSPLHF. CDR3 DNA: TGTGCCTGGAGACCCTGGCAGGGGGCGCGGAATTCACCCCTCCACTTT.

The chain employs TRBV19 and TRBJ2-1; a weak D match, TRBD2 (6 bases). Trimming stripped 3 bases from V and 4 bases from J, with 10 bases between. The CDR3 runs to 14 residues. Germline V gene sequence: CDR1 LNHDA, CDR2 SQIVND (reference sequence). Written as DNA, the CDR3 is TGTGCCAGTAGTATCTCGGGAGTTTACAATGAGCAGTTCTTC. It specifies CASSISGVYNEQFF.

This clone was seen only once. This rearrangement joins TRBV7-6 to TRBJ2-7; 8 nucleotides align to TRBD2. Germline values: CDR1 SGHVS, CDR2 FNYEAQ. This CDR3 is 13 amino acids long. V lost 5 bases and J lost 7; bases outside the gene matches: 7. This CDR3 is CASSPLAAGEQYF. DNA for the CDR3: TGTGCCAGCAGCCCACTAGCGGCGGGGGAGCAGTACTTC.

The CDR3 protein is CASSLSGSPDTQYF. In nucleotides, the CDR3 is TGTGCCAGCAGCTTGAGCGGGAGCCCAGATACGCAGTATTTT. The chain has TRBV11-2 and TRBJ2-3; 8 nucleotides align to TRBD2. The CDR3 is made up of 14 amino acids. V gave up 3 bases and J gave up 4 bases; unmatched junction bases: 3. Germline CDR1 SGHAT, CDR2 FQNNGV.

The V call is TRBV30, the J call TRBJ1-4; a possible D gene is TRBD1 (6 bases). V lost 2 bases to trimming and J lost 7 bases, with 11 bases between them. The germline gives CDR1 GTSNPN, CDR2 SVGIG (reference sequence). The CDR3 spans 13 residues. The CDR3 nucleotides read TGTGCCTGGAGTACAGGGTTGGGTGAAAAACTGTTTTTT. Amino acids: CAWSTGLGEKLFF.

In its sample, this clone was seen a few times. The chain couples TRBV18 to TRBJ1-5, with D possibly TRBD1 on 6 matching bases. V was pared by 6 bases and J by 0 bases, with 12 bases between. Germline values: CDR1 KGHSH, CDR2 LQKENI. This CDR3 is built from 15 residues. CDR3 sequence reads: CASSPRGDSNQPQHF. The CDR3 bases are TGTGCCAGCTCTCCTAGGGGGGATAGCAATCAGCCCCAGCATTTT. The full variable domain, rest sourced from reference TRBV18 and TRBJ1-5, is NAGVMQNPRHLVRRRGQEARLRCSPMKGHSHVYWYRQLPEEGLKFMVYLQKENIIDESGMPKERFSAEFPKEGPSILRIQQVVRGDSAAYFCASSPRGDSNQPQHFGDGTRLSIL.

The chain employs TRBV5-1 and TRBJ2-5; D not certain. V was pared by 4 bases and J by 2 bases, with 6 bases between. Per the germline V gene, CDR1 is SGHRS and CDR2 is YFSETQ. There are 12 residues in the CDR3. DNA of the CDR3: TGCGCCAGCAGCGTACCACAAGAGACCCAGTACTTC. The encoded protein is CASSVPQETQYF.

The chain links TRBV5-6 to TRBJ2-5; D is uncertain. Deletions cut 0 bases from V and 7 bases from J, with 10 bases between. From germline, CDR1 is SGHDT and CDR2 YYEEEE. The CDR3 length is 13 residues. CDR3 nucleotides: TGTGCCAGCAGCTTGGACCGGTCAGGGACCCAGTACTTC. Translating it yields CASSLDRSGTQYF.

This clone was picked up one time. The J gene is TRBJ2-7, the V gene TRBV9, with a weak D call TRBD2 (5 bases). V was pared by 3 bases and J by 5 bases, with 24 bases between. The germline V gene has CDR1 SGDLS and CDR2 YYNGEE. The CDR3 spans 17 residues. In DNA, the CDR3 is TGTGCCAGCAGCGCCAGAACCGGGAACCCTTTAAGCAACGAGCAGTACTTC. Translated: CASSARTGNPLSNEQYF.

This clone occurred once. V and J are TRBV29-1 and TRBJ2-3; the D is unclear. The ends were cut back, 0 bases at V and 3 bases at J, with 1 base in the middle. The CDR3 runs 11 residues. In germline, CDR1 is SQVTM, CDR2 ANQGSEA. CDR3 residues: CSVEDTDTQYF. The CDR3 DNA reads TGCAGCGTTGAAGATACAGATACGCAGTATTTT.

This chain connects TRBV11-2 to TRBJ1-2; D may be TRBD1 (5 bases). The germline CDR1 and CDR2 sequences are SGHAT and FQNNGV. The CDR3 totals 15 residues. Trimming left V 6 bases short and J 4 bases short, with 18 bases between. The CDR3 sequence is CASSSLAGRSYGYTF. In DNA, the CDR3 is TGTGCCAGCAGTTCCCTGGCAGGGCGGTCCTATGGCTACACCTTC.

The V gene is TRBV28, the J gene TRBJ1-1; D is ambiguous. The V end lost 5 bases, the J end lost 3 bases, and 10 bases lay between the germline ends. The CDR3 loop spans 13 amino acids. The germline CDR1 and CDR2 sequences are MDHEN and SYDVKM. CDR3 loop: CASSGAGYTEAFF. CDR3 bases: TGTGCCAGCAGTGGTGCTGGGTACACTGAAGCTTTCTTT.

The chain couples TRBV28 to TRBJ2-5; 8 positions match TRBD2. CDR1 MDHEN and CDR2 SYDVKM come from the germline V gene. The CDR3 extends over 15 amino acids. V dropped 1 base and J dropped 6; count of bases not matched to a gene: 7. CDR3 sequence reads: CASSLFGGAGKTQYF. The CDR3 coding sequence is TGTGCCAGCAGTTTATTCGGGGGGGCTGGAAAGACCCAGTACTTC.

The chain carries TRBV30 and TRBJ2-5; 11 bases agree with TRBD1. The CDR3 loop spans 14 amino acids. Germline assignment: CDR1 GTSNPN and CDR2 SVGIG (reference sequence). V gave up 2 bases and J gave up 5 bases; unmatched junction bases: 4. The CDR3 DNA is TGTGCCTGGAGTAAGGGGACAGGGGGTGAGACCCAGTACTTC. As protein: CAWSKGTGGETQYF.

The V gene is TRBV11-2, the J gene TRBJ1-3; no clear D gene. There are 13 residues in the CDR3. CDR1 and CDR2 (germline): SGHAT, FQNNGV. Trimming pared 2 bases from V and 2 bases from J, leaving 4 bases between. The CDR3 bases are TGTGCCAGCAGCTTAAGCACTGGAAACACCATATATTTT. Its protein product is CASSLSTGNTIYF.

This sequence joins TRBV11-2 and TRBJ1-3, with a weak D call TRBD1 (6 bases). This CDR3 has 18 amino acids. CDR1 and CDR2 from the germline V gene are SGHAT and FQNNGV. Deletions cut 5 bases from V and 0 bases from J, with 20 bases between. CDR3 DNA: TGTGCCAGCAGCACACGGACAGATAAATCCCGCTCTGGAAACACCATATATTTT. It specifies CASSTRTDKSRSGNTIYF.

V gene TRBV29-1 combines with J gene TRBJ1-5, with 8 bases lining up with TRBD1. V dropped 0 bases and J dropped 4; count of bases not matched to a gene: 8. CDR3 length: 16 residues. The germline CDR1 and CDR2 sequences are SQVTM and ANQGSEA. The CDR3 nucleotides read TGCAGCGTTGAAGAATTGACAGGGGCGCGGAATCAGCCCCAGCATTTT. Translating it yields CSVEELTGARNQPQHF.